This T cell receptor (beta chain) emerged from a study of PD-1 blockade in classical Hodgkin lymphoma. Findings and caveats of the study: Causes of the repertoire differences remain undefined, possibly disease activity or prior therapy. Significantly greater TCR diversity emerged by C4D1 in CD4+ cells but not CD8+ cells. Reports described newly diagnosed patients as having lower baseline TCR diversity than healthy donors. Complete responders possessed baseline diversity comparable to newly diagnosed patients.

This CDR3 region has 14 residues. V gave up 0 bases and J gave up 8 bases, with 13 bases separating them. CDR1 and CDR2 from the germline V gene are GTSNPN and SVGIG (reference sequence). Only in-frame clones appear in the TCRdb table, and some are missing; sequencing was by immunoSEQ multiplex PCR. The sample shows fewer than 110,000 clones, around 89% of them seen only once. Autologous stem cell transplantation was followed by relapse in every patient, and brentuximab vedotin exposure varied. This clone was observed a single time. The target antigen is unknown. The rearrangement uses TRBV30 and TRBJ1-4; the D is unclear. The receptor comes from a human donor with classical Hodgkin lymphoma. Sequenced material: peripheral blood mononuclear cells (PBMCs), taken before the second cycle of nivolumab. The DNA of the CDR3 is TGTGCCTGGAGTGTTGGTCTCTCTCTCGAAAAACTGTTTTTT. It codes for CAWSVGLSLEKLFF.